Below, 23 T cell receptor beta chains from the same sample are listed, as sequenced in a study of shared clonotypes between healthy human individuals. Sequencing used immunoSEQ multiplex PCR; TCRdb keeps in-frame clones, though not all of them. The profile shows around 500,000 clones, roughly three quarters of them singletons. Sequencing used PBMCs. These receptor sequences come from a woman in her 40s in good health. Some clones in this sample may be carry-over from other donors' samples.

In DNA, the CDR3 is TGCAGCGTTGACCCTGAGCGGGGAGGCGAGCAGTACTTC. Translated: CSVDPERGGEQYF. The genes are TRBV29-1 and TRBJ2-7, with TRBD2 matching 7 bases. This CDR3 comprises 13 residues. Germline V gives CDR1 SQVTM, CDR2 ANQGSEA. With V trimmed by 3 bases and J by 6 bases, 8 bases remained unmatched.

This clone was detected only once. The V call is TRBV4-3, the J call TRBJ1-2; the match to TRBD1 covers 7 bases. V dropped 0 bases and J dropped 5; count of bases not matched to a gene: 6. The CDR3 contains 15 residues. The germline V gene has CDR1 LGHNA and CDR2 YSLEER. The CDR3 nucleotides read TGCGCCAGCAGCCAAGATGTGACAGGGAGGTATGGCTACACCTTC. Its protein product is CASSQDVTGRYGYTF.

In its sample, this clone was seen once. The chain joins TRBV29-1 to TRBJ1-2, with 7 nucleotides matching TRBD1. Germline CDR1 SQVTM, CDR2 ANQGSEA. This CDR3 region has 15 residues. J gave up 8 bases and V 2 bases, and 14 bases lay outside the gene matches. The CDR3 nucleotides are TGCAGCGTTGAATCCGGGATGAGGGGGCGCGGGGGCTACACCTTC. Encoded protein: CSVESGMRGRGGYTF.

The chain combines TRBV7-9 with TRBJ1-2; 8 bases line up with TRBD1. The V gene's germline CDR1 is SEHNR and CDR2 FQNEAQ (reference sequence). The ends lost 5 bases at V and 4 bases at J; junction bases unmatched: 9. The CDR3 has 15 amino acids. CDR3: CASSSVQGAGYGYTF. The CDR3, as DNA: TGTGCCAGCAGCAGCGTCCAGGGGGCGGGCTATGGCTACACCTTC.

The chain uses TRBV18 and TRBJ1-1; D not resolved. The germline V gene has CDR1 KGHSH and CDR2 LQKENI. With 3 bases removed from V and 4 bases from J, the gap between germline ends came to 18 bases. The CDR3 loop spans 16 amino acids. The CDR3: CASSPSWAEVGTEAFF. CDR3 in DNA: TGTGCCAGCTCACCGTCGTGGGCGGAGGTTGGCACTGAAGCTTTCTTT.

This clone appeared a single time. The chain uses TRBV9 and TRBJ2-5, with D hard to call. Trimming stripped 4 bases from V and 2 bases from J, with 18 bases between. Germline V gene sequence: CDR1 SGDLS, CDR2 YYNGEE. The CDR3 spans 16 residues. The DNA of the CDR3 is TGTGCCAGCAGCCCCGGCGGTTTCAGAGCTCAAGAGACCCAGTACTTC. Translated, it gives CASSPGGFRAQETQYF. Filled out from reference TRBV9 and TRBJ2-5, the complete variable domain reads DSGVTQTPKHLITATGQRVTLRCSPRSGDLSVYWYQQSLDQGLQFLIQYYNGEERAKGNILERFSAQQFPDLHSELNLSSLELGDSALYFCASSPGGFRAQETQYFGPGTRLLVL.

The chain links TRBV7-2 to TRBJ2-2, with D uncertain. V was shortened by 2 bases and J by 7 bases, with 8 bases between the two germline ends. Germline values: CDR1 SGHTA, CDR2 FQGNSA. The CDR3 is made up of 13 amino acids. Written as DNA, the CDR3 is TGTGCCAGCAGCTTATTGAGGTTCGGGGAGCTGTTTTTT. It translates to CASSLLRFGELFF.

The chain employs TRBV19 and TRBJ1-5; 7 positions agree with TRBD1. This CDR3 comprises 14 residues. V shed 6 bases and J 0 bases; nucleotides not matched to a gene: 2. The germline CDR1 and CDR2 sequences are LNHDA and SQIVND (reference sequence). This CDR3 reads CASRTGNSNQPQHF. DNA of the CDR3: TGTGCCAGTAGGACAGGGAATAGCAATCAGCCCCAGCATTTT.

This chain joins TRBV28 and TRBJ1-2; weak D call: TRBD1 (6 bases). The CDR3 runs to 16 residues. Between the trimmed V and J ends, which lost 7 bases and 4 bases, there was a span of 22 bases. Germline CDR1 is MDHEN and CDR2 is SYDVKM. CDR3 sequence: CASKLSGTHLRYGYTF. In nucleotides, the CDR3 is TGTGCCAGCAAGCTCTCCGGGACACATCTTCGCTATGGCTACACCTTC.

The genes are TRBV28 and TRBJ1-2, with D tentatively TRBD1 (5 bases). The CDR3 runs 14 residues. Trimming removed 1 base from V and 4 bases from J, with 10 bases in between. The germline gives CDR1 MDHEN, CDR2 SYDVKM. The CDR3 nucleotides read TGTGCCAGCAGTTTATTAGTAGGGGCCTATGGCTACACCTTC. This translates into CASSLLVGAYGYTF.

This clone was observed many times. The rearrangement links TRBV2 to TRBJ1-2; the D is unclear. V was clipped by 6 bases and J by 5 bases, with 16 bases between them. The germline V gene has CDR1 SNHLY and CDR2 FYNNEI. This CDR3 is built from 14 residues. The CDR3 nucleotides are TGTGCCAGCAGCGCAAGCGGGGAAGGTTATGGCTACACCTTC. Protein: CASSASGEGYGYTF.

This clone was counted between two and nine times. V gene TRBV4-1 combines with J gene TRBJ1-5; D not resolved. This CDR3 comprises 16 residues. Germline values: CDR1 MGHRA, CDR2 YSYEKL. Trimming removed 2 bases at V and 5 bases at J, with 16 bases between. As DNA, the CDR3 is TGCGCCAGCAGCCAAACCCTGGGCCCGGTGGATCAGCCCCAGCATTTT. Its translation is CASSQTLGPVDQPQHF.

The chain employs TRBV30 and TRBJ1-5, with TRBD1 identical over 12 bases. The CDR3 runs 15 residues. CDR1 and CDR2 (germline): GTSNPN, SVGIG (reference sequence). The J segment lost 6 bases and the V segment lost 2 bases, leaving 5 bases of the junction unmatched. Here the CDR3 reads CAWSPGTGGIQPQHF. CDR3 DNA sequence: TGTGCCTGGAGTCCCGGGACAGGGGGCATTCAGCCCCAGCATTTT.

This clone turned up a few times. The chain is built from TRBV28 and TRBJ2-7; the match to TRBD1 covers 7 bases. V lost 4 bases to trimming and J lost 0 bases; unmatched junction nucleotides: 9. The CDR3 runs to 16 residues. Per the germline V gene, CDR1 is MDHEN and CDR2 is SYDVKM. The CDR3 sequence: CASSYQGETPSYEQYF. In DNA, the CDR3 is TGTGCCAGCAGTTACCAGGGGGAGACCCCCTCCTACGAGCAGTACTTC. Drawing the rest from reference TRBV28 and TRBJ2-7, the complete variable domain is DVKVTQSSRYLVKRTGEKVFLECVQDMDHENMFWYRQDPGLGLRLIYFSYDVKMKEKGDIPEGYSVSREKKERFSLILESASTNQTSMYLCASSYQGETPSYEQYFGPGTRLTVT.

In regard to this clone: One base away lies a much larger clone, so this may be a sequencing read error. CDR3 nucleotides: TGTGCCAGCAGCTTAGGGTCGTCCTCGAACCAGTTCTTC. Translating gives CASSLGSSSNQFF. The gene calls are TRBV7-7 and TRBJ2-1; D is uncertain. CDR1 is SSHAT, CDR2 FNYEAQ, per germline (reference sequence). With 1 base removed from V and 13 bases from J, the gap between germline ends came to 14 bases. The CDR3 covers 13 residues.

This chain uses TRBV10-3 with TRBJ1-2, with D possibly TRBD1 on 5 matching bases. The V gene's germline CDR1 is ENHRY and CDR2 SYGVKD. Between the trimmed V and J ends, which lost 0 bases and 6 bases, there was a span of 14 bases. This CDR3 has 15 amino acids. Here the CDR3 reads CAISESVGGRDGYTF. CDR3 nucleotide sequence: TGTGCCATCAGTGAGTCGGTCGGGGGTCGGGATGGCTACACCTTC.

This clone has just a few counts. J is TRBJ2-7 and V is TRBV7-6; D is uncertain. The V and J ends lost 1 base and 1 base respectively, with 8 bases between them. This CDR3 spans 14 amino acids. Per germline, CDR1 SGHVS and CDR2 FNYEAQ. DNA of the CDR3: TGTGCCAGCAGCTTAGGTCCGTTATCCTACGAGCAGTACTTC. This sequence encodes CASSLGPLSYEQYF.

For the CDR3, the DNA is TGTGCCAGCAGTTCCCAATTGACAGGGGAACGAGATAGCACAGATACGCAGTATTTT. Protein sequence: CASSSQLTGERDSTDTQYF. This chain uses TRBV27 with TRBJ2-3, with 8 bases identical to TRBD1. Germline values: CDR1 MNHEY, CDR2 SMNVEV (reference sequence). Losses at the gene ends were 4 bases for V and 0 bases for J; bases not matched to a gene: 15. The CDR3 runs to 19 residues.

The table lists this clone with a few counts. The rearrangement links TRBV29-1 to TRBJ1-1, with D uncertain. The germline V gene has CDR1 SQVTM and CDR2 ANQGSEA. Between the trimmed V and J ends, which lost 2 bases and 4 bases, there was a span of 8 bases. This CDR3 is 12 amino acids long. DNA for the CDR3: TGCAGCGTTGAACGGCAGACCACTGAAGCTTTCTTT. Its translation: CSVERQTTEAFF.

The V and J genes are TRBV27 and TRBJ2-7, with D perhaps given as TRBD1 or TRBD2 (7 bases each). The CDR3 loop spans 15 amino acids. V was shortened by 4 bases and J by 4 bases, with 17 bases between the two germline ends. Germline CDR1 and CDR2: MNHEY and SMNVEV (reference sequence). The CDR3 nucleotides read TGTGCCAGCAGTTCCAGGGGGGGGCTGAGTTACGAGCAGTACTTC. This gives the protein CASSSRGGLSYEQYF.

This chain connects TRBV6-5 to TRBJ2-1; 8 bases agree with TRBD2. V shed 7 bases, J shed 1 base, and the junction held 6 bases outside the gene matches. Looked up from germline, CDR1 is MNHEY and CDR2 is SVGAGI. The CDR3 is made up of 15 amino acids. The CDR3 sequence: CASNPSGRSYNEQFF. In nucleotides, the CDR3 is TGTGCCAGCAACCCTAGCGGGCGATCCTACAATGAGCAGTTCTTC.

The rearrangement links TRBV28 to TRBJ1-1, with unresolved D. Deletions cut 6 bases from V and 2 bases from J, with 7 bases between. This CDR3 contains 12 residues. Germline V lookup: CDR1 MDHEN, CDR2 SYDVKM. CDR3 sequence (DNA): TGTGCCAGCAGAAGCATAAACACTGAAGCTTTCTTT. This codes for CASRSINTEAFF.

The chain carries TRBV11-2 and TRBJ1-1; D call uncertain. In germline, CDR1 is SGHAT, CDR2 FQNNGV. Trimming left V 5 bases short and J 5 bases short, with 15 bases between. The CDR3 is 14 residues long. CDR3 in DNA: TGTGCCAGCAGCAGTGAGGGAGGAAGAACTGAAGCTTTCTTT. Amino acid sequence: CASSSEGGRTEAFF. The variable domain in full, with the rest retrieved from reference TRBV11-2 and TRBJ1-1, is EAGVAQSPRYKIIEKRQSVAFWCNPISGHATLYWYQQILGQGPKLLIQFQNNGVVDDSQLPKDRFSAERLKGVDSTLKIQPAKLEDSAVYLCASSSEGGRTEAFFGQGTRLTVV.